A single sample is the source of the 16 T cell receptor beta chains below, sequenced in a study of blood T cell repertoires in COVID-19. TCRdb's table, derived via immunoSEQ multiplex PCR, lists solely in-frame clones and lacks some. The sample records around 170,000 clones, roughly 78% being singletons. The material sequenced was peripheral blood. These receptors all stem from a man aged 65-85 years with active or convalescent COVID-19.

The V and J genes are TRBV11-2 and TRBJ2-7; 9 bases fit TRBD1. V lost 1 base, J lost 2 bases, and 6 bases stayed unmatched. Germline V gene lookup returns CDR1 SGHAT and CDR2 FQNNGV. The CDR3 is 16 residues long. In nucleotides, the CDR3 is TGTGCCAGCAGCTTAGTAGGGACAGGGCATGCCTACGAGCAGTACTTC. Amino acid sequence: CASSLVGTGHAYEQYF.

This clone was recorded many times. The chain employs TRBV28 and TRBJ1-2; possibly TRBD1 for D (6 bases). Trimming shortened V by 6 bases and J by 3 bases, and 11 bases separated the two germline ends. The CDR3 contains 13 residues. Germline V gene sequence: CDR1 MDHEN, CDR2 SYDVKM. CDR3 DNA sequence: TGTGCCAGCAGACCGGGACAACACTATGGCTACACCTTC. It encodes CASRPGQHYGYTF.

The V call is TRBV14, the J call TRBJ1-2; perhaps TRBD1 as D (5 bases). In germline, CDR1 is SGHDN, CDR2 FVKESK. With 2 bases removed from V and 4 bases from J, the gap between germline ends came to 20 bases. The CDR3 consists of 17 residues. The CDR3 coding sequence is TGTGCCAGCAGCCAACGGTCCAGGGACTCCGGGCCCTATGGCTACACCTTC. Its translation is CASSQRSRDSGPYGYTF.

The V and J genes are TRBV6-2 or TRBV6-3 and TRBJ2-1; 12 bases agree with TRBD2. In germline, CDR1 is MNHEY, CDR2 SVGEGT. This CDR3 is built from 17 residues. V trimming: 2 bases; J trimming: 1 base; junction bases outside the gene matches: 3. In DNA, the CDR3 is TGTGCCAGCAGTTACGATACTAGCGGGGGGTCCTACAATGAGCAGTTCTTC. Its translation: CASSYDTSGGSYNEQFF.

This chain connects TRBV19 to TRBJ2-1; TRBD2 matches at 8 bases. CDR3 length: 14 amino acids. Trimming removed 8 bases from V and 10 bases from J; junction bases left unmatched: 13. Germline CDR1 and CDR2: LNHDA and SQIVND (reference sequence). CDR3 nucleotide sequence: TGTGCCAGTTCCCGGGCAGCGGGAGTCGGGGAGCAGTTCTTC. This sequence encodes CASSRAAGVGEQFF.

V is TRBV5-1 and J is TRBJ1-2; D uncertain. This CDR3 has 14 amino acids. CDR1 is SGHRS, CDR2 YFSETQ, per germline. Deletions cut 6 bases from V and 2 bases from J, with 14 bases between. The CDR3 bases are TGCGCCAGCAACTCCCAACCTTCCAACTATGGCTACACCTTC. Protein: CASNSQPSNYGYTF. Combining the CDR3 with reference TRBV5-1 and TRBJ1-2 gives the whole variable domain KAGVTQTPRYLIKTRGQQVTLSCSPISGHRSVSWYQQTPGQGLQFLFEYFSETQRNKGNFPGRFSGRQFSNSRSEMNVSTLELGDSALYLCASNSQPSNYGYTFGSGTRLTVV.

This rearrangement joins TRBV18 to TRBJ1-4, with TRBD1 matching 9 bases. This CDR3 is 15 amino acids long. The V and J ends lost 5 bases and 4 bases, in that order; junction bases with no gene match: 5. Germline V gene sequence: CDR1 KGHSH, CDR2 LQKENI. The DNA of the CDR3 is TGTGCCAGCTCATTCACAGGGGGCGATAATGAAAAACTGTTTTTT. Residues: CASSFTGGDNEKLFF.

The CDR3 region has the DNA TGCGCCAGCAGCTCCCTCCCCGGACAGGGGCATGGCTACACCTTC. This encodes CASSSLPGQGHGYTF. This rearrangement joins TRBV5-1 to TRBJ1-2; 9 bases line up with TRBD1. The germline V gene has CDR1 SGHRS and CDR2 YFSETQ. CDR3 length equals 15 residues. J lost 6 bases, V lost 3 bases, and 9 bases had no gene match.

This chain links TRBV30 with TRBJ1-1; D not resolved. The germline V and J ends were trimmed by 1 base and 1 base, with 13 bases remaining between them. The V gene's germline CDR1 is GTSNPN and CDR2 SVGIG (reference sequence). CDR3 size: 15 residues. The CDR3 bases are TGTGCCTGGAGTGGCGAATCTAGATCGAACACTGAAGCTTTCTTT. This gives the protein CAWSGESRSNTEAFF.

The chain links TRBV5-1 to TRBJ1-1; D gene uncertain. Trimming took 1 base from V and 0 from J, leaving 7 bases between them. The CDR3 spans 14 residues. The germline gives CDR1 SGHRS, CDR2 YFSETQ. CDR3 sequence reads: CASSLSQVNTEAFF. The CDR3 region has the DNA TGCGCCAGCAGCTTGTCCCAGGTGAACACTGAAGCTTTCTTT.

The genes are TRBV27 and TRBJ1-2; TRBD1 matches 9 bases. CDR3 length: 16 residues. After removal of 0 bases from V and 4 bases from J, the junction contained 6 bases not matched to a gene. CDR1 and CDR2 from the germline V gene are MNHEY and SMNVEV (reference sequence). The CDR3 loop is CASSLSRQGGLYGYTF. The CDR3 DNA sequence: TGTGCCAGCAGTTTATCAAGACAGGGGGGACTCTATGGCTACACCTTC.

The genes are TRBV7-9 and TRBJ1-5, with D perhaps TRBD1 (5 bases). The germline V and J ends were trimmed by 8 bases and 5 bases, with 22 bases remaining between them. CDR3 length: 16 amino acids. Germline V gene sequence: CDR1 SEHNR, CDR2 FQNEAQ (reference sequence). The CDR3 nucleotides are TGTGCCAGCGCAAGTGGTTTTGGGGACTGGGATCAGCCCCAGCATTTT. It yields the protein CASASGFGDWDQPQHF.

V and J are TRBV6-2 or TRBV6-3 and TRBJ2-7; D is unclear. CDR1 and CDR2 (germline): MNHEY, SVGEGT. CDR3 length equals 14 residues. Deletions cut 4 bases from V and 1 base from J, with 11 bases between. The CDR3 DNA reads TGTGCCAGCAGTTTACAGACCGATTCCTACGAGCAGTACTTC. This codes for CASSLQTDSYEQYF.

The V and J genes are TRBV21-1 and TRBJ2-7; the table names TRBD1, a call not compared with the DNA. TRBV21-1 is marked as a pseudogene. This CDR3 comprises 13 residues. The CDR3 region has the DNA TGTGCCAGCAGCCGGACAGCCTCCTACGAGCAGTACTTC. It specifies CASSRTASYEQYF.

J is TRBJ1-2 and V is TRBV19, with 7 bases identical to TRBD1. The CDR3 sequence is 14 residues long. Germline trimming cut 5 bases from V and 3 bases from J; bases unmatched to any gene: 6. Germline V gives CDR1 LNHDA, CDR2 SQIVND (reference sequence). In nucleotides, the CDR3 is TGTGCCAGTAGTGCCCGACAGGGAGACTATGGCTACACCTTC. Translation: CASSARQGDYGYTF.

J is TRBJ2-2 and V is TRBV9; maybe TRBD2 (6 bases). The V end lost 2 bases, the J end lost 1 base, and 6 bases lay between the germline ends. The CDR3 totals 14 residues. Germline V CDR1 and CDR2: SGDLS, YYNGEE. This chain's CDR3 is CASSVSGNTGELFF. Written as DNA, the CDR3 is TGTGCCAGCAGCGTTAGCGGGAACACCGGGGAGCTGTTTTTT.